The clone carrying this T cell receptor beta chain turned up a few times. Antigen: not known. The sample is drawn from a study of metastatic and nonmetastatic thyroid tumors. Turning to the study itself: Blood and tumor or nodule tissue repertoires from malignant and benign thyroid patients were compared.

Study-wide results and limits: A significant increase in TCR beta diversity was reportedly seen in malignant thyroid tumors relative to benign nodules, in blood and tumor.

With MiXCR, TCRdb reprocessed the PCR reads. The data hold 25,000 to 35,000 clones, with about 4% observed a single time. Germline V gene lookup returns CDR1 MNHEY and CDR2 SMNVEV (reference sequence). The CDR3 is 15 amino acids. Losses at the gene ends were 6 bases for V and 4 bases for J; bases not matched to a gene: 10. No patient had received any treatment before thyroid surgery. Sequenced material: blood. The V gene is TRBV27, the J gene TRBJ2-7; TRBD2 matches at 9 bases. The clonotype comes from a female donor with papillary thyroid cancer or a benign thyroid nodule (not recorded which). Some clones in this sample may be carry-over from other donors' samples. The CDR3 DNA is TGTGCCAGCAGACAGTCGACTAGCGGCTATTACGAGCAGTACTTC. This translates into CASRQSTSGYYEQYF.